These 32 T cell receptor beta chains share one sample of origin, sequenced in a study of shared clonotypes between healthy human individuals. Profiling relied on immunoSEQ multiplex PCR, and the TCRdb table lists in-frame clones only, not all of them. The repertoire holds 1.4 million to 1.5 million clones, with roughly 95% as singletons. Input material: naive CD4+ T cells sorted from blood. Specified subset: CD45RA+ positively selected. These receptors were obtained from a man aged 25 to 40 in good health.

This clone was recorded only once. The V and J genes are TRBV29-1 and TRBJ1-3; D gene ambiguous. The germline CDR1 and CDR2 sequences are SQVTM and ANQGSEA. Trimming took off 4 bases at V and 4 bases at J, with 5 bases between the two ends. CDR3 length equals 11 residues. CDR3 in amino acids: CSVVSGNTIYF. The CDR3 DNA reads TGCAGCGTTGTTTCCGGAAACACCATATATTTT.

The rearrangement joins TRBV6-4 to TRBJ2-7; TRBD1 or TRBD2 may be the D gene (6 bases each). Trimming cost V 5 bases and J 6 bases, with 14 bases left between them. This CDR3 comprises 13 residues. The germline V gene encodes CDR1 MRHNA and CDR2 SNTAGT. In DNA form, the CDR3 reads TGTGCCAGCAGTAGAGAGGGGGGCCTCGAGCAGTACTTC. This translates into CASSREGGLEQYF.

V gene TRBV11-2 combines with J gene TRBJ2-1, with TRBD2 matching over 9 bases. The ends lost 1 base at V and 2 bases at J; junction bases unmatched: 3. The CDR3 covers 16 residues. Germline V CDR1 and CDR2: SGHAT, FQNNGV. CDR3: CASSLASSGAYNEQFF. DNA of the CDR3: TGTGCCAGCAGCTTAGCGTCTAGCGGGGCCTACAATGAGCAGTTCTTC.

This chain uses TRBV10-1 with TRBJ2-7; 9 bases map to TRBD1. The V and J ends lost 9 bases and 4 bases, in that order; junction bases with no gene match: 13. Germline V gene lookup returns CDR1 WNHNN and CDR2 SYGVQD (reference sequence). This CDR3 has 15 residues. The DNA for the CDR3 is TGCGCCAGAAGTACCGGACAGGGGAATTCTTACGAGCAGTACTTC. Its protein product is CARSTGQGNSYEQYF.

The V gene is TRBV7-7, the J gene TRBJ2-1; D perhaps matches TRBD1 (6 bases). Trimming left V 1 base short and J 2 bases short, with 18 bases between. Germline values: CDR1 SSHAT, CDR2 FNYEAQ (reference sequence). The CDR3 consists of 18 residues. CDR3 sequence reads: CASSLVAPGAVTYNEQFF. CDR3 nucleotides: TGTGCCAGCAGCTTAGTGGCCCCAGGGGCCGTAACCTACAATGAGCAGTTCTTC.

The chain has TRBV7-9 and TRBJ2-6; the match to TRBD1 covers 8 bases. CDR3 length: 15 amino acids. The J segment lost 1 base and the V segment lost 6 bases, leaving 2 bases of the junction unmatched. CDR1 and CDR2 from the germline V gene are SEHNR and FQNEAQ (reference sequence). This chain's CDR3 is CASRDRASGANVLTF. DNA for the CDR3: TGTGCCAGCAGGGACAGGGCTTCTGGGGCCAACGTCCTGACTTTC.

The rearrangement joins TRBV15 to TRBJ2-1; no clear D gene. V lost 1 base, J lost 2 bases, and 12 bases lay in between. Germline CDR1 and CDR2: LNHNV and YYDKDF (reference sequence). The CDR3 is 16 amino acids. This CDR3 is CATSRVVGPTYNEQFF. The CDR3, as DNA: TGTGCCACCAGCAGAGTGGTTGGACCCACCTACAATGAGCAGTTCTTC.

The rearrangement uses TRBV7-2 and TRBJ2-2; a possible D gene is TRBD2 (6 bases). CDR3 size: 13 residues. Germline loops: CDR1 SGHTA, CDR2 FQGNSA. The V gene lost 5 bases and the J gene lost 6 bases, with 10 bases spanning the gap. The CDR3 DNA follows: TGTGCCAGCAGCCCCCCTAGCGCCGGGGAGCTGTTTTTT. Its translation: CASSPPSAGELFF.

The J gene is TRBJ1-1, the V gene TRBV28; the match to TRBD1 covers 9 bases. CDR1 is MDHEN, CDR2 SYDVKM, per germline. The ends lost 6 bases at V and 4 bases at J; junction bases unmatched: 6. The CDR3 contains 14 residues. Here the CDR3 DNA reads TGTGCCAGCAGAAAACAGGGGGCGGTCACTGAAGCTTTCTTT. Translating it yields CASRKQGAVTEAFF.

The chain carries TRBV5-1 and TRBJ2-3, with D unresolved. CDR3 length: 14 residues. Germline CDR1 SGHRS, CDR2 YFSETQ. V lost 0 bases and J 2 bases, leaving 7 bases between the germline ends. CDR3 DNA: TGCGCCAGCAGCTTGGTCACGTACACAGATACGCAGTATTTT. Its translation is CASSLVTYTDTQYF.

The chain couples TRBV5-5 to TRBJ2-5; unclear D gene. This CDR3 contains 16 residues. From germline, CDR1 is SGHKS and CDR2 YYEKEE (reference sequence). Trimming pared 2 bases from V and 4 bases from J, leaving 18 bases between. The CDR3 DNA reads as TGTGCCAGCAGCTTAGCACACTTAGTGCTAGGAGAGACCCAGTACTTC. Protein sequence: CASSLAHLVLGETQYF.

This clone appeared a few times. The V and J genes are TRBV9 and TRBJ1-5; TRBD1 matches at 8 bases. CDR1 and CDR2 from the germline V gene are SGDLS and YYNGEE. This CDR3 contains 14 residues. Trimming cost V 5 bases and J 4 bases; bases outside gene matches: 5. The CDR3 spells CASSPDRVNQPQHF. In DNA form, the CDR3 reads TGTGCCAGCAGTCCGGACAGGGTGAATCAGCCCCAGCATTTT.

The chain combines TRBV9 with TRBJ2-7; D gene ambiguous. Germline CDR1 and CDR2: SGDLS and YYNGEE. CDR3 length equals 16 residues. Trimming stripped 0 bases from V and 2 bases from J, with 15 bases between. The CDR3 sequence: CASSVGVIPSPYEQYF. In DNA, the CDR3 is TGTGCCAGCAGCGTAGGGGTAATACCTTCCCCCTACGAGCAGTACTTC.

J is TRBJ2-7 and V is TRBV2; no reliable D call. The V gene's germline CDR1 is SNHLY and CDR2 FYNNEI. V dropped 4 bases and J dropped 4 bases, with 8 bases sitting between them. CDR3 length: 12 amino acids. DNA for the CDR3: TGTGCCAGCAGTGTTGTTGGGTACGAGCAGTACTTC. Its translation is CASSVVGYEQYF.

This chain joins TRBV7-9 and TRBJ2-7, with D maybe TRBD2 (6 bases). V lost 4 bases and J lost 1, with 11 bases in between. CDR3 size: 14 residues. Per the germline V gene, CDR1 is SEHNR and CDR2 is FQNEAQ (reference sequence). The DNA of the CDR3 is TGTGCCAGCAGCTACCCTGCGGGGTCCTACGAGCAGTACTTC. The encoded protein is CASSYPAGSYEQYF.

V gene TRBV6-1 combines with J gene TRBJ2-3; possible D gene TRBD2, 6 bases. V lost 3 bases and J 2 bases, leaving 9 bases between the germline ends. From germline, CDR1 is MNHNS and CDR2 SASEGT. The CDR3 contains 14 residues. The CDR3 reads CASSDPSDTDTQYF. The CDR3 bases are TGTGCCAGCAGTGATCCTAGCGACACAGATACGCAGTATTTT.

V and J are TRBV5-1 and TRBJ1-1; D is unresolved. V lost 6 bases to trimming and J lost 6 bases, with 18 bases between them. Germline CDR1 SGHRS, CDR2 YFSETQ. The length of the CDR3 is 14 residues. The CDR3 here is CASKGLPGEAEAFF. The CDR3 bases are TGCGCCAGCAAGGGTCTTCCCGGCGAGGCTGAAGCTTTCTTT.

This clone occurred once. This CDR3 is also generated by other DNA sequences in the sample. This chain uses TRBV30 with TRBJ2-7; D uncertain. Germline V lookup: CDR1 GTSNPN, CDR2 SVGIG (reference sequence). V shed 1 base and J shed 1 base, with 8 bases lying between them. The CDR3 contains 13 residues. CDR3 protein: CAWSAEPSYEQYF. The CDR3 coding sequence is TGTGCCTGGAGTGCTGAGCCGTCCTACGAGCAGTACTTC.

The rearrangement joins TRBV7-8 to TRBJ2-2; TRBD2 matches at 11 bases. With V trimmed by 5 bases and J by 4 bases, 9 bases remained unmatched. CDR3 size: 17 residues. The germline V gene encodes CDR1 SGHVS and CDR2 FQNEAQ. The CDR3 here is CASSPKSSGRITGELFF. In DNA, the CDR3 is TGTGCCAGCAGCCCAAAGTCTAGCGGGAGGATCACCGGGGAGCTGTTTTTT.

This sequence joins TRBV6-5 and TRBJ2-3; D remains ambiguous. The CDR3 consists of 16 residues. V shed 0 bases and J shed 0 bases, with 10 bases lying between them. The germline V gene encodes CDR1 MNHEY and CDR2 SVGAGI. CDR3 sequence (DNA): TGTGCCAGCAGTTACTCGAGGCTAGTAAGCACAGATACGCAGTATTTT. As protein: CASSYSRLVSTDTQYF.

CDR3 bases: TGTGCCAGCAGTGAAGCTCGACGGGGGACTGAAGCTTTCTTT. It is translated as CASSEARRGTEAFF. This chain links TRBV6-1 with TRBJ1-1; tentatively, D is TRBD1 (5 bases). With 0 bases removed from V and 5 bases from J, the gap between germline ends came to 10 bases. Germline CDR1 MNHNS, CDR2 SASEGT. The CDR3 spans 14 residues.

The chain combines TRBV30 with TRBJ1-5; D gene uncertain. Germline loops: CDR1 GTSNPN, CDR2 SVGIG (reference sequence). This CDR3 region has 13 residues. V gave up 1 base and J gave up 5 bases, with 9 bases separating them. The CDR3 DNA follows: TGTGCCTGGAGTGAAGGGCTTGATCAGCCCCAGCATTTT. Translating it yields CAWSEGLDQPQHF.

The rearrangement joins TRBV7-9 to TRBJ1-1; possible D gene TRBD1, 6 bases. The CDR3 contains 13 residues. Germline V gene data show CDR1 as SEHNR and CDR2 as FQNEAQ (reference sequence). Trimming removed 4 bases at V and 3 bases at J, with 9 bases between. The CDR3 protein is CASSSQGYTEAFF. CDR3 bases: TGTGCCAGCAGCTCTCAGGGGTACACTGAAGCTTTCTTT.

The count of this clone is one. The chain joins TRBV7-2 to TRBJ2-7; D could derive from TRBD1 or TRBD2 (5 bases each). CDR3 length equals 13 residues. Germline lookup yields CDR1 SGHTA and CDR2 FQGNSA. The V and J ends lost 5 bases and 6 bases respectively, with 14 bases between them. CDR3 residues: CASSHQEGPEQYF. The CDR3 DNA sequence: TGTGCCAGCAGCCACCAAGAGGGACCCGAGCAGTACTTC.

The J gene is TRBJ1-1, the V gene TRBV7-3; 9 bases are shared with TRBD1. The germline V gene encodes CDR1 SGHTA and CDR2 FQGTGA. The CDR3 covers 15 residues. Trimming removed 5 bases from V and 6 bases from J; junction bases left unmatched: 10. Here the CDR3 DNA reads TGTGCCAGCAGCCCCCGGACAGGGGAGTTTTCTGAAGCTTTCTTT. Encoded protein: CASSPRTGEFSEAFF.

Concerning this clone: Additional DNA sequences in this sample encode the identical CDR3. The V gene is TRBV18, the J gene TRBJ2-7; TRBD2 matches 10 bases. CDR1 KGHSH and CDR2 LQKENI come from the germline V gene. V lost 3 bases, J lost 4 bases, and 3 bases stayed unmatched. CDR3 length: 14 amino acids. The CDR3 region has the DNA TGTGCCAGCTCACCTACTAGCGGGGATTACGAGCAGTACTTC. Residues: CASSPTSGDYEQYF.

This clone was found once. The chain uses TRBV19 and TRBJ1-2, with TRBD1 as a possible D gene (5 bases). CDR1 is LNHDA and CDR2 is SQIVND in the germline V gene (reference sequence). The CDR3 covers 13 residues. Trimming took off 9 bases at V and 0 bases at J, with 11 bases between the two ends. The CDR3 sequence is CASRGAANYGYTF. The CDR3 DNA follows: TGTGCCAGCAGAGGGGCAGCTAACTATGGCTACACCTTC.

The rearrangement links TRBV4-1 to TRBJ1-5; 7 bases align to TRBD1. The germline V gene encodes CDR1 MGHRA and CDR2 YSYEKL. The ends lost 3 bases at V and 4 bases at J; junction bases unmatched: 9. The CDR3 covers 16 residues. DNA for the CDR3: TGCGCCAGCAGCCAGGCCTGGGGGACAGATAATCAGCCCCAGCATTTT. Its protein product is CASSQAWGTDNQPQHF.

This clone has a single count. The chain uses TRBV29-1 and TRBJ2-6; unclear D gene. This CDR3 is 15 amino acids long. V shed 6 bases and J shed 5 bases, with 17 bases lying between them. Germline CDR1 reads SQVTM; CDR2 reads ANQGSEA. The CDR3 protein is CSVGSKANRANVLTF. The DNA for the CDR3 is TGCAGCGTGGGAAGTAAGGCTAATCGGGCCAACGTCCTGACTTTC. The whole variable domain, remainder taken from reference TRBV29-1 and TRBJ2-6, is SAVISQKPSRDICQRGTSLTIQCQVDSQVTMMFWYRQQPGQSLTLIATANQGSEATYESGFVIDKFPISRPNLTFSTLTVSNMSPEDSSIYLCSVGSKANRANVLTFGAGSRLTVL.

This chain connects TRBV28 to TRBJ2-2, with 13 nucleotides matching TRBD2. Unmatched junction bases numbered 7, after V lost 8 bases and J lost 4 bases. CDR1 and CDR2 from the germline V gene are MDHEN and SYDVKM. The CDR3 has 16 amino acids. For the CDR3, the DNA is TGTGCCAGCCTGGGACTAGCGGGATTGGCCACCGGGGAGCTGTTTTTT. It encodes CASLGLAGLATGELFF. Looking up the rest from reference TRBV28 and TRBJ2-2 gives the full variable domain: DVKVTQSSRYLVKRTGEKVFLECVQDMDHENMFWYRQDPGLGLRLIYFSYDVKMKEKGDIPEGYSVSREKKERFSLILESASTNQTSMYLCASLGLAGLATGELFFGEGSRLTVL.

This chain connects TRBV29-1 to TRBJ2-3; 11 bases fit TRBD1. Germline lookup yields CDR1 SQVTM and CDR2 ANQGSEA. CDR3 length: 14 amino acids. The CDR3 nucleotides are TGCAGTCATTCGGACAGGGGGCATTTAGATACGCAGTATTTT. Translating it yields CSHSDRGHLDTQYF.

The chain links TRBV7-2 to TRBJ1-1; D is ambiguous. CDR3 length: 13 amino acids. Germline CDR1 reads SGHTA; CDR2 reads FQGNSA. The germline V and J ends were trimmed by 1 base and 8 bases, with 11 bases remaining between them. CDR3 sequence: CASSLVPPKEAFF. The CDR3, as DNA: TGTGCCAGCAGCTTAGTACCGCCTAAGGAAGCTTTCTTT.